Below, one T cell receptor (beta chain) is given with its context. Its antigen is currently unknown. This entry belongs to a study of T cell responses to AZD1222 COVID-19 vaccine. General observations from the study: Two AZD1222 administrations were followed by greater Spike-specific TCR breadth and depth. Spike was spanned by vaccine-associated CD4 TCRs, with dominance at 160-218 and 743-854.

TCRdb's table, derived via immunoSEQ multiplex PCR, lists solely in-frame clones and lacks some. The sample lists 130,000 to 150,000 clones, about 90% occurring once. The TCR was taken from an adult in good health. Sequencing was performed on peripheral blood, taken on day 0 of AZD1222 vaccination.

The CDR3 reads CASRPGQFNQPQHF. CDR3 nucleotides: TGTGCCAGCAGACCGGGACAGTTCAATCAGCCCCAGCATTTT. The J gene is TRBJ1-5, the V gene TRBV5-8; 7 positions agree with TRBD1. Germline trimming cut 5 bases from V and 3 bases from J; bases unmatched to any gene: 5. From germline, CDR1 is SGHTS and CDR2 YDEGEE. The CDR3 consists of 14 residues.